This T cell receptor beta chain was recorded in a study of blood T cell repertoires in COVID-19. Study information: Acute-phase and convalescent COVID-19 samples originated in the United States, Italy and Spain. T cells, B-cell-depleted T cells, or PBMCs provided the cDNA or gDNA that served as material.

Seattle participants joined during active infection and were tracked over time. Authors' methods: Scientists estimated how many nucleated cells there were by amplifying reference gene primers. The assay was immunoSEQ multiplex PCR, and TCRdb's table has in-frame clones only and misses some. V, J and clone size are taken as reported in that table, and D and trimming were inferred from the DNA itself. The sample has 400,000 to 450,000 clones; approximately 89% are singletons. Trimming stripped 4 bases from V and 1 base from J, with 14 bases between. The CDR3 loop spans 15 amino acids. CDR1 is GTSNPN and CDR2 is SVGIG in the germline V gene (reference sequence). This clone has only one observation.

The chain has TRBV30 and TRBJ1-5; the D is unclear. This clonotype originated in a woman between 40 and 50 years old with COVID-19, enrolled during active disease. Sequencing used peripheral blood. The CDR3 reads CAWTQPAGSNQPQHF. In DNA form, the CDR3 reads TGTGCCTGGACCCAACCCGCGGGGAGCAATCAGCCCCAGCATTTT.